This T cell receptor beta chain was sequenced in a study of T-cell reconstitution after alpha-beta-depleted transplantation in children. This clonotype was picked up a small number of times. What it binds is unknown. Trimming cost V 8 bases and J 5 bases; bases outside gene matches: 10. The CDR3 has 14 amino acids. The germline CDR1 and CDR2 sequences are SGHRS and YFSETQ. Study-level findings and limits: Approximately two months post-transplant, alpha-beta T cells reportedly originated from several hundred expanded graft clones. By one year post-transplant, T-cell counts and diversity largely arose from T cells that were newly produced. Surviving recipient cells, namely T cells and thymic progenitors, were the source of high day-60 TCRbeta diversity in some patients.

Unique molecular identifiers were incorporated during preparation of the TCRbeta library. TCRdb recomputed calls from the PCR reads with MiXCR, one row per CDR3 protein. The table records about 830,000 distinct CDR3 sequences, about 15% of them present only once. The gene calls are TRBV5-1 and TRBJ2-7; 10 bases fit TRBD1. The sequences come from PBMCs, mostly from graft donor cells, collected 360 days after TCRalphabeta/CD19-depleted stem cell transplant. This sequence originates from a male patient between 10 and 17 years old who had a stem cell transplant for acute lymphoblastic leukemia, so the T cells may come from the graft donor. The CDR3 here is CASCPGQGLNEQYF. In DNA form, the CDR3 reads TGCGCCAGTTGCCCGGGACAGGGGTTAAACGAGCAGTACTTC.